The source of this TCR beta chain is a study of post-analysis software for immune sequencing data (dated by TCRdb to the mid-2010s). Background for the entire study: Recorded disease courses included relapsing-remitting, secondary progressive and progressive-relapsing multiple sclerosis, with some patients lacking subtype annotation. The patient repertoires were compared against more than 10 previously published healthy control repertoires obtained from donors aged roughly 6 to 28 years. A subset of samples was prepared in parallel using single-end sample barcoding, then pooled and co-amplified after Illumina adapter ligation.

To demonstrate the VDJtools post-analysis software, the study profiled TCR beta repertoires from the peripheral blood of under 15 young patients with multiple sclerosis. The multiple sclerosis patients were children and adolescents ranging in age from about 6 to 16 years. The germline V and J ends show losses of 5 bases and 2 bases respectively, and no gene match explains 12 bases of the junction. CDR1 MNHEY and CDR2 SMNVEV were looked up in the germline V gene (reference sequence). The CDR3 spans 17 residues, from the cysteine through the phenylalanine. Only the CDR3 portion is preserved as DNA: 51 bases, with reading frame beginning at the first base. Summary of the overall study and its limitations: Significantly higher frequencies in patients than in controls were found for several TRBV segments, including TRBV5-6, TRBV5-1 and TRBV20-1. When samples were clustered directly using the F measure, samples prepared in the same batch co-clustered strongly, which prompted a batch-effect correction. The multiple sclerosis patient group was slightly younger than the control group. Significantly lower normalized Chao1 diversity was found in multiple sclerosis patients than in controls, suggesting substantial peripheral T-cell clonal expansion.

Receptor libraries were prepared by PCR. The instrument was an Illumina HiSeq 2500. Unique molecular identifiers were incorporated into TCR beta cDNA libraries to reduce PCR and sequencing biases. Some 500,000 cDNA molecules were obtained for every 1 to 10 million input T cells, so each molecule roughly corresponded to one T cell. The patient libraries were prepared and sequenced using the same protocol as the earlier healthy control dataset. Within a given batch, samples were prepared together, multiplexed and sequenced on the same HiSeq lane. The source study handled its data this way. Raw barcoded reads were processed with MIGEC, discarding single-read molecular identifier groups before consensus assembly and CDR3 extraction. VDJtools was used for post-analysis of the clonotype tables, and diversity was normalized by down-sampling every dataset to the size of the smallest sample. To correct batch-related cross-sample contamination, repertoire overlap clustering matched CDR3 amino acid sequences but not nucleotide sequences. TCRdb trimmed public reads at Q25 via fastp, called clones via MiXCR and kept in-frame beta chains. For every CDR3 protein sequence, its rows merge into one entry that carries the most common genes and DNA. Clone size and V and J calls follow TCRdb, not the original study. The sample contains some 800,000 distinct CDR3 sequences, around 46% of them found a single time. The ten largest account for approximately 5% of the sample.

Of note for this clonotype: What this receptor recognizes is not known. No much larger clone exists at a distance of one base, and base qualities are not known.

What was sequenced was blood. The sequence joins TRBV27 to TRBJ2-7; TRBD1 lines up with 10 middle nucleotides. This clonotype originated in a girl aged 10 to 17 with multiple sclerosis. CDR3 loop: CASSAQTWDRGTYEQYF. The nucleotide sequence reads as follows: TGTGCCAGCAGTGCCCAAACCTGGGACAGGGGTACCTACGAGCAGTACTTC.